This T cell receptor (beta chain) was captured in a study of blood T cell repertoires in COVID-19. Study at large: Sites in the United States, Italy and Spain provided acute and convalescent COVID-19 samples. From T cells, B-cell-depleted T cells, or PBMCs came the material, which was cDNA or gDNA.

Germline V lookup: CDR1 GTSNPN, CDR2 SVGIG (reference sequence). The V end was cut by 2 bases, the J end by 10 bases, with 15 bases between. The CDR3 sequence is 13 residues long. As processed by the authors: Estimation of nucleated cell counts was performed using reference gene primer amplification. Method: immunoSEQ multiplex PCR; TCRdb's copy keeps in-frame clones and lacks some. The DNA was the basis for D and trimming; V, J and clone size are from that table. The repertoire holds around 50,000 clones, with approximately 87% as singletons. The TCR comes from a human donor in a cohort sampled during active COVID-19. The chain links TRBV30 to TRBJ1-5; no definite D call. The sequenced sample consisted of peripheral blood. CDR3 amino acids: CAWSQAGPSPQHF. CDR3 coding DNA: TGTGCCTGGAGTCAGGCAGGCCCCAGCCCCCAGCATTTT.